The 18 T cell receptor beta chains presented below share a single source sample, sequenced in a study of vaccination and CD4 T cells after COVID-19. CD4+ T cells that had been cultured provided DNA sequenced with the Oncomine TCR Beta short-read assay. TCRdb reanalysed the PCR reads using MiXCR and keeps one entry per CDR3 protein. The sample lists around 17,000 distinct CDR3 sequences, around 50% seen once, with 20% to 25% in the top ten. The time point here: late sampling 161 to 241 days after vaccination in a few convalescent patients. Treatment in this sample: roughly 10-day PBMC culture with coronavirus spike peptide pools or control peptides (ViraFEST assay). The antigens these receptors bind are not known. The source was CD4+ T cells from blood, cultured in vitro, collected about 7 months after SARS-CoV-2 vaccination. The source is a human donor who had recovered from COVID-19.

This clonotype was seen a few times. For the CDR3, the DNA is TGTGCCAGCAGTAAAAGGAGCGCTGAAGCTTTCTTT. This sequence encodes CASSKRSAEAFF. The rearrangement uses TRBV6-1 and TRBJ1-1, with D unclear. The CDR3 length is 12 residues. CDR1 is MNHNS, CDR2 SASEGT, per germline. Trimming removed 5 bases at V and 6 bases at J, with 10 bases between.

Remarks on this clonotype: A much larger clone is a single base away; this may be a read error. The V and J genes are TRBV20-1 and TRBJ2-5, with 8 bases lining up with TRBD2. The CDR3 has 16 residues. Per the germline V gene, CDR1 is DFQATT and CDR2 is SNEGSKA (reference sequence). The CDR3 sequence is CSTRPYKAGVQETQYF. The DNA of the CDR3 is TGCAGTACTAGACCCTACAAAGCGGGGGTTCAAGAGACCCAGTACTTC.

This clonotype was recorded only once. This chain's CDR3 is CASSSIGGWRLYF. As DNA, the CDR3 is TGTGCCAGCAGCTCCATTGGGGGGTGGAGGCTGTACTTC. The chain uses TRBV11-2 and TRBJ2-7, with a tentative D call TRBD2 (6 bases). CDR1 is SGHAT, CDR2 FQNNGV, per germline. With 4 bases removed from V and 12 bases from J, the gap between germline ends came to 19 bases. The length of the CDR3 is 13 residues.

The chain couples TRBV20-1 to TRBJ1-1; D is possibly TRBD1 (5 bases). V lost 3 bases, J lost 2 bases, and 10 bases lay in between. Germline CDR1 is DFQATT and CDR2 is SNEGSKA (reference sequence). The CDR3 runs to 13 residues. CDR3 DNA: TGCAGTGCTAGCGGGGCGGCCAACACTGAAGCTTTCTTT. Its translation is CSASGAANTEAFF.

This clonotype has just one count. Here the CDR3 reads CSAGGTGVNQPQHF. CDR3 DNA: TGCAGTGCTGGGGGGACAGGGGTAAATCAGCCCCAGCATTTT. V and J are TRBV20-1 and TRBJ1-5; 10 bases agree with TRBD1. The length of the CDR3 is 14 residues. CDR1 is DFQATT, CDR2 SNEGSKA, per germline (reference sequence). Trimming removed 5 bases from V and 4 bases from J; junction bases left unmatched: 5.

This clonotype was counted a few times. This chain connects TRBV7-2 to TRBJ2-7; D is possibly TRBD2 (6 bases). Germline V CDR1 and CDR2: SGHTA, FQGNSA. CDR3 length: 14 residues. Trimming pared 1 base from V and 4 bases from J, leaving 11 bases between. CDR3 in amino acids: CASSLVRGSYEQYF. In DNA form, the CDR3 reads TGTGCCAGCAGCTTAGTCCGGGGGTCGTACGAGCAGTACTTC. Combining the CDR3 with reference TRBV7-2 and TRBJ2-7 gives the whole variable domain GAGVSQSPSNKVTEKGKDVELRCDPISGHTALYWYRQSLGQGLEFLIYFQGNSAPDKSGLPSDRFSAERTGGSVSTLTIQRTQQEDSAVYLCASSLVRGSYEQYFGPGTRLTVT.

J is TRBJ2-5 and V is TRBV7-2, with 10 bases aligning to TRBD2. CDR3 length equals 17 residues. Per the germline V gene, CDR1 is SGHTA and CDR2 is FQGNSA. The J segment lost 5 bases and the V segment lost 0 bases, leaving 9 bases of the junction unmatched. The CDR3 bases are TGTGCCAGCAGCTTAGCTCTTATTAGCGGGAGGTGGGAGACCCAGTACTTC. This encodes CASSLALISGRWETQYF.

This clonotype was found a few times. The chain links TRBV20-1 to TRBJ2-1; TRBD1 matches at 7 bases. CDR3 length: 14 amino acids. Germline loops: CDR1 DFQATT, CDR2 SNEGSKA (reference sequence). The V gene end was trimmed by 5 bases and the J gene end by 2 bases; junction bases not matched to a gene: 6. CDR3 sequence (DNA): TGCAGTGCTGCCGGGACAGTCACCTACAATGAGCAGTTCTTC. This gives the protein CSAAGTVTYNEQFF.

The chain carries TRBV20-1 and TRBJ2-1, with 10 bases matching TRBD2. V gave up 1 base and J gave up 6 bases; unmatched junction bases: 12. The CDR3 is 17 residues long. Germline-derived CDR1 and CDR2 are DFQATT and SNEGSKA (reference sequence). The CDR3 sequence is CSARVRDSGRYGNEQFF. CDR3 DNA: TGCAGTGCTAGAGTCCGGGATAGCGGGAGGTACGGCAATGAGCAGTTCTTC.

The chain has TRBV7-9 and TRBJ1-3; no definite D call. With 5 bases removed from V and 8 bases from J, the gap between germline ends came to 16 bases. The CDR3 is made up of 14 amino acids. Germline lookup yields CDR1 SEHNR and CDR2 FQNEAQ (reference sequence). CDR3 sequence (DNA): TGTGCCAGCAGCCATGACACCCTAAGAGACACCATATATTTT. This gives the protein CASSHDTLRDTIYF.

The CDR3 DNA is TGTGCCAGCCAGGACCGGACGAATGAGCAGTTCTTC. Protein sequence: CASQDRTNEQFF. V and J are TRBV7-9 and TRBJ2-1; D not certain. The germline V and J ends were trimmed by 8 bases and 7 bases, with 12 bases remaining between them. In germline, CDR1 is SEHNR, CDR2 FQNEAQ (reference sequence). There are 12 residues in the CDR3.

This rearrangement joins TRBV7-8 to TRBJ1-2, with D possibly matching TRBD1 (6 bases). In germline, CDR1 is SGHVS, CDR2 FQNEAQ. Trimming shortened V by 4 bases and J by 8 bases, and 17 bases separated the two germline ends. This CDR3 comprises 14 residues. CDR3 residues: CASSSRHRVGGYTF. The DNA for the CDR3 is TGTGCCAGCAGCTCCCGGCACAGGGTCGGCGGCTACACCTTC.

The chain uses TRBV21-1 and TRBJ1-5; the D call of TRBD1 is as the table states it, not checked on the DNA. TRBV21-1 represents a pseudogene. The length of the CDR3 is 18 residues. The CDR3 here is CASSAPPVTPFSNQPQHF. DNA for the CDR3: TGTGCCAGCAGCGCCCCCCCGGTGACCCCTTTTAGCAATCAGCCCCAGCATTTT.

The chain combines TRBV20-1 with TRBJ2-1; TRBD2 aligns across 8 bases. Germline CDR1 is DFQATT and CDR2 is SNEGSKA (reference sequence). The V segment lost 0 bases and the J segment 2 bases; nucleotides outside the gene matches: 3. The CDR3 runs to 15 residues. The chain's CDR3 is CSARERGLAYNEQFF. The DNA for the CDR3 is TGCAGTGCTAGAGAAAGGGGACTAGCCTACAATGAGCAGTTCTTC.

This clonotype was counted a few times. The chain is built from TRBV20-1 and TRBJ2-1; TRBD2 agrees at 10 bases. Germline lookup yields CDR1 DFQATT and CDR2 SNEGSKA (reference sequence). V was pared by 6 bases and J by 6 bases, with 17 bases of the junction left unmatched. This CDR3 spans 17 amino acids. The CDR3 nucleotides read TGCAGTGCCGCAAAACCGGGACTAGCGCTCAAGGGCAATGAGCAGTTCTTC. Amino acids: CSAAKPGLALKGNEQFF.

The chain combines TRBV7-2 with TRBJ2-3, with 12 bases fitting TRBD2. V gave up 1 base and J gave up 1 base; unmatched junction bases: 6. CDR1 SGHTA and CDR2 FQGNSA come from the germline V gene. The CDR3 runs 18 residues. The CDR3 DNA follows: TGTGCCAGCAGCTTAGAGTGGGCTAGCGGGGGGGGCACAGATACGCAGTATTTT. Its protein product is CASSLEWASGGGTDTQYF. Full variable domain (missing parts from reference TRBV7-2 and TRBJ2-3): GAGVSQSPSNKVTEKGKDVELRCDPISGHTALYWYRQSLGQGLEFLIYFQGNSAPDKSGLPSDRFSAERTGGSVSTLTIQRTQQEDSAVYLCASSLEWASGGGTDTQYFGPGTRLTVL.

This clonotype showed up just a few times. This chain joins TRBV7-3 and TRBJ2-7, with D perhaps TRBD1 (6 bases). V shed 6 bases and J shed 7 bases, with 19 bases lying between them. The CDR3 length is 14 residues. The V gene's germline CDR1 is SGHTA and CDR2 FQGTGA. In DNA, the CDR3 is TGTGCCAGCAGTCCTCAGGGGTTTGATTCAGAGCAGTACTTC. Its protein product is CASSPQGFDSEQYF.

This clonotype was seen more than once but under ten times. The chain uses TRBV7-2 and TRBJ2-1, with D tentatively TRBD1 (5 bases). This CDR3 has 16 residues. Germline loops: CDR1 SGHTA, CDR2 FQGNSA. Trimming took off 5 bases at V and 4 bases at J, with 18 bases between the two ends. CDR3 in amino acids: CASSLAVGAAYNEQFF. In DNA, the CDR3 is TGTGCCAGCAGCCTTGCAGTAGGGGCGGCGTACAATGAGCAGTTCTTC. Filled out from reference TRBV7-2 and TRBJ2-1, the complete variable domain reads GAGVSQSPSNKVTEKGKDVELRCDPISGHTALYWYRQSLGQGLEFLIYFQGNSAPDKSGLPSDRFSAERTGGSVSTLTIQRTQQEDSAVYLCASSLAVGAAYNEQFFGPGTRLTVL.